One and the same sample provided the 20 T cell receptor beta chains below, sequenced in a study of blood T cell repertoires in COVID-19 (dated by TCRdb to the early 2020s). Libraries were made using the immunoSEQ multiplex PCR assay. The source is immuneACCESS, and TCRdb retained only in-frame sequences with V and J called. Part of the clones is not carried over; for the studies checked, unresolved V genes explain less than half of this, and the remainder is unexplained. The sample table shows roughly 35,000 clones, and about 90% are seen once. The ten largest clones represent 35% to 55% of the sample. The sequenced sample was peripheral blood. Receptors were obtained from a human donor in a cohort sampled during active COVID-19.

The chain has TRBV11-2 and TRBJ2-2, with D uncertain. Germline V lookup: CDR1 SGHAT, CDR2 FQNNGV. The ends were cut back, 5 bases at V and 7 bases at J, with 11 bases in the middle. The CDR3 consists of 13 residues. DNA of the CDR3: TGTGCCAGCAGCCAAGCCGGTGGCGGGGAGCTGTTTTTT. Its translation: CASSQAGGGELFF.

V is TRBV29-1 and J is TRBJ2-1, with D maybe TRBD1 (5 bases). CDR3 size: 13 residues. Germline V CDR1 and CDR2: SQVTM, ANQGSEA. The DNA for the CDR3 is TGCAGTGTCGTAAGGGGCTCCTACAATGAGCAGTTCTTC. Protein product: CSVVRGSYNEQFF.

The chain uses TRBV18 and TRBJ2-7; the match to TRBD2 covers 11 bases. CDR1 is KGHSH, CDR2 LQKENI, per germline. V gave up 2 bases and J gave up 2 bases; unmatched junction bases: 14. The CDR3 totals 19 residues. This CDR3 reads CASSPLTRTSGGATYEQYF. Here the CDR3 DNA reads TGTGCCAGCTCACCATTAACAAGAACTAGCGGGGGAGCCACCTACGAGCAGTACTTC.

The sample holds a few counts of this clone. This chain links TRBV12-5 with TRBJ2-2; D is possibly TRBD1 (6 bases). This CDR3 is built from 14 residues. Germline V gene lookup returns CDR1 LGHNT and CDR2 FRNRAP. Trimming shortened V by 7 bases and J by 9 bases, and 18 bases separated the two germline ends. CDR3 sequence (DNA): TGTGCTAGTGCCCCGGGGACATCTCCTTGGGAGCTGTTTTTT. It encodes CASAPGTSPWELFF.

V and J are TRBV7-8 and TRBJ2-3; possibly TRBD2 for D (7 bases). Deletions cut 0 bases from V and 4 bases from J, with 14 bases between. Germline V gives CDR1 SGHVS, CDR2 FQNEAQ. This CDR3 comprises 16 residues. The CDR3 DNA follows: TGTGCCAGCAGCTTAGCGACCGGGGGGCGTTCAGATACGCAGTATTTT. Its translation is CASSLATGGRSDTQYF.

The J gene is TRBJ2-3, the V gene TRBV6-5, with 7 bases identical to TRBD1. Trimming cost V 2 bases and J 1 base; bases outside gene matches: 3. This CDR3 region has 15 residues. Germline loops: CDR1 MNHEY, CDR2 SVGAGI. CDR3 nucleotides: TGTGCCAGCAGTTACGGGACAGAACGCACAGATACGCAGTATTTT. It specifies CASSYGTERTDTQYF.

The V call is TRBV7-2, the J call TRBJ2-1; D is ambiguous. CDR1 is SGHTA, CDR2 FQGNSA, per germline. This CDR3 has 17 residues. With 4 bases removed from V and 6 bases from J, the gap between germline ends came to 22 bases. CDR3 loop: CASSSVAQTHPLNEQFF. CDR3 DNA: TGTGCCAGCAGCTCAGTAGCTCAAACCCACCCTCTCAATGAGCAGTTCTTC.

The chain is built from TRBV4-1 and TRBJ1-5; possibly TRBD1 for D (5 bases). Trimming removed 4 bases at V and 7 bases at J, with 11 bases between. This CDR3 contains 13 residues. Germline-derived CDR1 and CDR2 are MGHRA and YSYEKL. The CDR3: CASSLQGGQPQHF. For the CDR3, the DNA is TGCGCCAGCAGCCTCCAGGGAGGCCAGCCCCAGCATTTT.

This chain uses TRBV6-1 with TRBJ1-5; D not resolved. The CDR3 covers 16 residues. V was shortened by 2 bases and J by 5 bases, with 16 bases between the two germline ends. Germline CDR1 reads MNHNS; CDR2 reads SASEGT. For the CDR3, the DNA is TGTGCCAGCAGTGAAATTCGCGGGGTCGGTGATCAGCCCCAGCATTTT. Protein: CASSEIRGVGDQPQHF.

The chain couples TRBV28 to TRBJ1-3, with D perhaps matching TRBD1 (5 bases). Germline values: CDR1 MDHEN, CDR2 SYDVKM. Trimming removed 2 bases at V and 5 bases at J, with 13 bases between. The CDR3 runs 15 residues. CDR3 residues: CASSLPGTRRNTIYF. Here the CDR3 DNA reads TGTGCCAGCAGTTTACCTGGGACTAGGAGAAACACCATATATTTT.

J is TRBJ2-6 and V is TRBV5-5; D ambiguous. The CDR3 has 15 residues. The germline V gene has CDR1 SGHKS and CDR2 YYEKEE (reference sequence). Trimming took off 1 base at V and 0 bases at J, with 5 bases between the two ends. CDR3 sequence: CASSLYGSGANVLTF. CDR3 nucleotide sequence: TGTGCCAGCAGCTTGTACGGCTCTGGGGCCAACGTCCTGACTTTC. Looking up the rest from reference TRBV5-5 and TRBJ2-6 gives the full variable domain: DAGVTQSPTHLIKTRGQQVTLRCSPISGHKSVSWYQQVLGQGPQFIFQYYEKEERGRGNFPDRFSARQFPNYSSELNVNALLLGDSALYLCASSLYGSGANVLTFGAGSRLTVL.

As DNA, the CDR3 is TGCGCCAGCAGCTTAACCGGGACTAGTTCCGCCGGGGAGCTGTTTTTT. Amino acids: CASSLTGTSSAGELFF. This chain connects TRBV5-1 to TRBJ2-2; TRBD2 aligns across 8 bases. Germline V CDR1 and CDR2: SGHRS, YFSETQ. The CDR3 extends over 16 amino acids. V was clipped by 2 bases and J by 6 bases; unmatched bases: 9.

CDR3 protein: CASSVGQGNYGYTF. CDR3 nucleotide sequence: TGTGCCAGCAGCGTGGGACAGGGGAACTATGGCTACACCTTC. V and J are TRBV7-9 and TRBJ1-2; TRBD1 aligns across 10 bases. The CDR3 sequence is 14 residues long. Looked up from germline, CDR1 is SEHNR and CDR2 is FQNEAQ (reference sequence). The V and J ends lost 5 bases and 2 bases, in that order; junction bases with no gene match: 2.

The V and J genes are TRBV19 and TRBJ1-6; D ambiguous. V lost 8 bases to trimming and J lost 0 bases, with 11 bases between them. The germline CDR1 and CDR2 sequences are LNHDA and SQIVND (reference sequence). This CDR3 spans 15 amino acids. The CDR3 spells CASHSTSSYNSPLHF. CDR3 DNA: TGTGCCAGTCACTCGACTAGCTCCTATAATTCACCCCTCCACTTT.

The CDR3 here is CASSAIRGGAETQYF. DNA for the CDR3: TGCGCCAGCAGTGCGATTCGGGGGGGCGCGGAGACCCAGTACTTC. V is TRBV10-1 and J is TRBJ2-5, with 8 bases fitting TRBD2. J lost 5 bases, V lost 4 bases, and 9 bases had no gene match. This CDR3 has 15 residues. Germline assignment: CDR1 WNHNN and CDR2 SYGVQD (reference sequence).

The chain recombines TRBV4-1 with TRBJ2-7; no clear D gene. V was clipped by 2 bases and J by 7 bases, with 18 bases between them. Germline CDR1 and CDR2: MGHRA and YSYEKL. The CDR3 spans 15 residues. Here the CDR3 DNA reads TGCGCCAGCAGCCAATCGGGTACCCAAGTACTGGAGCAGTACTTC. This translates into CASSQSGTQVLEQYF.

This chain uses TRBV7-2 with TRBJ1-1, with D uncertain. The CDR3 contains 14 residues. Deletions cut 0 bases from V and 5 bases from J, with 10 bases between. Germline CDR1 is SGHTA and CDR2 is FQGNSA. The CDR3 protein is CASSLARVATEAFF. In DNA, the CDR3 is TGTGCCAGCAGCTTAGCTCGGGTTGCTACTGAAGCTTTCTTT. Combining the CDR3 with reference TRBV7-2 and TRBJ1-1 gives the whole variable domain GAGVSQSPSNKVTEKGKDVELRCDPISGHTALYWYRQSLGQGLEFLIYFQGNSAPDKSGLPSDRFSAERTGGSVSTLTIQRTQQEDSAVYLCASSLARVATEAFFGQGTRLTVV.

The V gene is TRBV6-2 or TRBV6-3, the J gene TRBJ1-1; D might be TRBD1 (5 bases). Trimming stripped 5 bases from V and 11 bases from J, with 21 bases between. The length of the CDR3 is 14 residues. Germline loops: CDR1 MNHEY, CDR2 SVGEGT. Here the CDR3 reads CASSHPPGGKDAFF. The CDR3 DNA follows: TGTGCCAGCAGTCACCCCCCGGGGGGTAAGGATGCTTTCTTT.

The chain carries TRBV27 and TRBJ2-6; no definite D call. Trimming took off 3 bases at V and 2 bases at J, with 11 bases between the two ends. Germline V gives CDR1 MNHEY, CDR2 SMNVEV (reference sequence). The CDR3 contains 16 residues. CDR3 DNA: TGTGCCAGCAGTTTCGAGTATGTCCCTGGGGCCAACGTCCTGACTTTC. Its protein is CASSFEYVPGANVLTF.

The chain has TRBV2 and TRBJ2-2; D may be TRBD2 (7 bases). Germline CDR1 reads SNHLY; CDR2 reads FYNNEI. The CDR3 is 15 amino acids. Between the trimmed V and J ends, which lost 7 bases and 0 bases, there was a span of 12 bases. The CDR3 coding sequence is TGTGCCAGCAAGGGGGGGCACGCGAACACCGGGGAGCTGTTTTTT. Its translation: CASKGGHANTGELFF.